This note documents a single T cell receptor (beta chain) sequence. The antigen remains undetermined. Those who donated, Caucasian adults without exception, all lived in Nashville, Tennessee. This sample was included in a study of shared clonotypes between healthy human individuals. Study-level background: Donors had three CD4 naive, three CD4 memory, two CD8 naive and one CD8 memory plate apiece.

Original methodology: Owing to the provision of junction-only sequences devoid of quality scores by immunoSEQ, filtering differed. Generated by immunoSEQ multiplex PCR, the TCRdb table keeps only in-frame clones and is missing some. For V, J and clone size, that table is used; D and trimming come from the DNA. The table includes some 1,400,000 clones, about 96% detected once. The ends were cut back, 5 bases at V and 8 bases at J, with 22 bases in the middle. There are 16 residues in the CDR3. Germline CDR1 is LNHDA and CDR2 is SQIVND (reference sequence). General study results and limits: In the sorted subsets, rarefaction showed sequencing was incomplete despite large depth.

The sequence derives from a man aged 25-45 years in good health. Sample: naive CD4+ T cells sorted from blood. Subset noted: CD45RA+ positively selected. J is TRBJ2-1 and V is TRBV19; D is possibly TRBD2 (6 bases). The CDR3 bases are TGTGCCAGTAGTTCCCGAGTTAGCGGCCTAGTCTATGAGCAGTTCTTC. Translated: CASSSRVSGLVYEQFF.